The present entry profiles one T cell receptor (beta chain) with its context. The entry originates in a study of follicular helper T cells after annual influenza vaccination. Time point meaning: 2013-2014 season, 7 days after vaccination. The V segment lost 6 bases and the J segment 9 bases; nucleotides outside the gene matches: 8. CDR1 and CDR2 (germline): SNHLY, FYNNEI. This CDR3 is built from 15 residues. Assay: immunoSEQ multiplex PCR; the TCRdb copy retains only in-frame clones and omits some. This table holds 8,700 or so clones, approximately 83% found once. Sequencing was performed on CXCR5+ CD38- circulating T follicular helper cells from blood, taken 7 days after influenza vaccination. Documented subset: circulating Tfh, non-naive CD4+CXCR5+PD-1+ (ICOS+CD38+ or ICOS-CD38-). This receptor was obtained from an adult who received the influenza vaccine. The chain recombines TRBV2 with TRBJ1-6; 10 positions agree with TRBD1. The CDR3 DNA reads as TGTGCCAGCAGGGATCCGGGACAGGGGACTTCACCCCTCCACTTT. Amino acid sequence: CASRDPGQGTSPLHF.